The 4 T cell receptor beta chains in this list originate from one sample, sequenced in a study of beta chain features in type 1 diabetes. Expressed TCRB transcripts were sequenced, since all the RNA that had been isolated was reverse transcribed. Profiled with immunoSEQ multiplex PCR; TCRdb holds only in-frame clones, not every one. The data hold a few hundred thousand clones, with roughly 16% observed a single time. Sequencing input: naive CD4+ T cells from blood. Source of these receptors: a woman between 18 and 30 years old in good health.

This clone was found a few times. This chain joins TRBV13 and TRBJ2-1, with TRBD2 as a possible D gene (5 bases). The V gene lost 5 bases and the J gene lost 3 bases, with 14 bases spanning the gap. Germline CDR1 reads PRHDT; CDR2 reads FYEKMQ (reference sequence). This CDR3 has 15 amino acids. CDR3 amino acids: CASSPALSGYNEQFF. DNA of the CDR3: TGTGCCAGCAGCCCCGCCTTAAGCGGCTACAATGAGCAGTTCTTC.

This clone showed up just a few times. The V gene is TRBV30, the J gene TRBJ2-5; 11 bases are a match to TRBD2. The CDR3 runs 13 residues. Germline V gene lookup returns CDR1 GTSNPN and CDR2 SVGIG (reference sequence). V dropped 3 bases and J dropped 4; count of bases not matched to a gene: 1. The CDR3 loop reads CAWRTSGTETQYF. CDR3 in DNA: TGTGCCTGGAGGACTAGCGGGACAGAGACCCAGTACTTC.

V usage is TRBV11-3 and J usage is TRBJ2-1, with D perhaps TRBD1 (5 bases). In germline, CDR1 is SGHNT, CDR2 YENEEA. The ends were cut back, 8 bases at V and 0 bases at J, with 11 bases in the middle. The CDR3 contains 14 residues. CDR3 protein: CASGQGSSYNEQFF. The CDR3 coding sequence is TGTGCCAGCGGCCAGGGTTCCTCCTACAATGAGCAGTTCTTC. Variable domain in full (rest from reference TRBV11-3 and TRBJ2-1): EAGVVQSPRYKIIEKKQPVAFWCNPISGHNTLYWYLQNLGQGPELLIRYENEEAVDDSQLPKDRFSAERLKGVDSTLKIQPAELGDSAVYLCASGQGSSYNEQFFGPGTRLTVL.

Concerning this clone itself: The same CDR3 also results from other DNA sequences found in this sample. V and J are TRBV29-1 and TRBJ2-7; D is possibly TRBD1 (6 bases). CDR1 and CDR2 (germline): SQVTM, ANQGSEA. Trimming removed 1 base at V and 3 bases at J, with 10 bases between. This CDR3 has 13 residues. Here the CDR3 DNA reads TGCAGCGTTGAAGGGCAGGGGCTCTACGAGCAGTACTTC. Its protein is CSVEGQGLYEQYF.